Each of the 4 T cell receptor beta chains below was sequenced from the same sample in a study of OX40 agonist ivuxolimab in advanced cancers. Assay used: immunoSEQ multiplex PCR; TCRdb lists only in-frame clones, some missing. The sample lists tens of thousands of clones; around 93% were seen once. The sequencing here drew on CD4+ or CD8+ T cells sorted from blood, taken in a trial of the OX40 agonist ivuxolimab. Every receptor here comes from an adult with an advanced solid tumor such as melanoma, head and neck, liver or kidney cancer.

This clone appeared once. The genes are TRBV18 and TRBJ1-3, with D tentatively TRBD1 (5 bases). The CDR3 loop spans 17 amino acids. Trimming removed 3 bases at V and 0 bases at J, with 15 bases between. Germline CDR1 and CDR2: KGHSH and LQKENI. The CDR3: CASSPMGEKSSGNTIYF. CDR3 nucleotide sequence: TGTGCCAGCTCACCGATGGGGGAGAAGAGCTCTGGAAACACCATATATTTT.

The chain is built from TRBV30 and TRBJ2-7; 8 bases map to TRBD2. The CDR3 sequence is 16 residues long. The germline V gene encodes CDR1 GTSNPN and CDR2 SVGIG (reference sequence). J was trimmed by 5 bases and V by 0 bases; bases with no gene match: 12. The CDR3 coding sequence is TGTGCCTGGAGTGTAGAGGGGACGGGGGGGCGGAACGAGCAGTACTTC. Its protein product is CAWSVEGTGGRNEQYF. Supplemented by reference TRBV30 and TRBJ2-7, the full variable domain reads SQTIHQWPATLVQPVGSPLSLECTVEGTSNPNLYWYRQAAGRGLQLLFYSVGIGQISSEVPQNLSASRPQDRQFILSSKKLLLSDSGFYLCAWSVEGTGGRNEQYFGPGTRLTVT.

This clone was detected only once. Distinct nucleotide sequences in the sample also encode this CDR3. J is TRBJ1-1 and V is TRBV27, with TRBD1 as a possible D gene (5 bases). The CDR3 extends over 12 amino acids. Germline V gene sequence: CDR1 MNHEY, CDR2 SMNVEV (reference sequence). The V end lost 4 bases, the J end lost 4 bases, and 7 bases lay between the germline ends. The CDR3, as DNA: TGTGCCAGCAGTTACGGGGGCACTGAAGCTTTCTTT. It yields the protein CASSYGGTEAFF.

The chain joins TRBV7-9 to TRBJ2-7; 11 bases are a match to TRBD2. V shed 5 bases, J shed 5 bases, and the junction held 5 bases outside the gene matches. The CDR3 loop spans 14 amino acids. Germline-derived CDR1 and CDR2 are SEHNR and FQNEAQ (reference sequence). The CDR3 sequence: CASSRGLAVNEQYF. In DNA, the CDR3 is TGTGCCAGCAGCCGGGGACTAGCGGTCAACGAGCAGTACTTC. The variable domain in full, completed from reference TRBV7-9 and TRBJ2-7, reads DTGVSQNPRHKITKRGQNVTFRCDPISEHNRLYWYRQTLGQGPEFLTYFQNEAQLEKSRLLSDRFSAERPKGSFSTLEIQRTEQGDSAMYLCASSRGLAVNEQYFGPGTRLTVT.